The T cell receptor (beta chain) under discussion was sequenced for a study of T cells after posttransplantation cyclophosphamide (dated by TCRdb to the mid-2010s). Study-wide context: The study tracked T cell repertoire reconstitution by TRB sequencing after myeloablative bone marrow transplantation using posttransplantation cyclophosphamide as GVHD prophylaxis. Antigen receptor sequencing was done on samples from some 35 PTCy-treated patients and from under 20 related bone marrow donors of those patients. Blood from all 34 PTCy patients who had 1-year posttransplant specimens underwent TRB sequencing. TRB sequencing was also done on up to about 3 additional blood samples from 2 to 5.2 years after transplant in 3 patients, and on pretransplant blood from several patients. TRA and TRB clonality were tightly correlated in several samples, so subsequent TCR analyses focused on TRB only. Public TRB sequences were queried against a database of over 3,500 sequences associated with responses to pathogens, tumor antigens, self-antigens and alloantigens. Points the paper makes about the study in general: The TRB repertoires of T cells infiltrating skin or GI tract showed only limited overlap with the TRB repertoires of T cells in blood. At 1-2 months, donor-recipient similarity was low but rose over the first year, and the later blood repertoires were often dominated by donor CD8+ memory clones. Across the approximately 48 patients, TRB clonality was highly associated with recipient CMV seropositivity and CMV reactivation, and diversity with PTCy was similar to that in the CNI/methotrexate controls.

The control cohort was ten or so patients given myeloablative marrow transplants with methotrexate plus a calcineurin inhibitor, sampled 1 year after transplant. Peripheral blood and bone marrow mononuclear cells were isolated by Ficoll-Hypaque density centrifugation and cryopreserved. To note about this clone: It has no known antigen specificity. The sample holds no much larger clone one base away, and base qualities are not on file.

CDR1 and CDR2 are read off the germline V gene (reference sequence) as LNHDA and SQIVND. Cut back by 4 bases and 4 bases, the V and J ends lie 14 bases apart. From cysteine to phenylalanine, the CDR3 is 15 amino acids long. The read is trimmed to its CDR3 DNA, 45 bases read in frame from base 1. TRB sequencing used genomic DNA with the immunoSEQ assay at survey resolution or the hsTCRB kit. Per the authors' processing: Initial read processing used immunoSEQ software, and repertoire analyses used the LymphoSeq R package. For each TRB dataset, clonality was calculated as 1 minus normalized Shannon entropy, and the Gini coefficient was computed as well. To infer phenotypes in unsorted samples, TRB sequences from sorted subsets of the recipient or donor were mapped onto the unsorted samples of the same recipient. In TCRdb, the immuneACCESS table is reduced to in-frame sequences with V and J assigned. These tables do not hold every clone; where another copy was compared, an unresolved V gene accounts for under half, and the others remain unexplained. From that table come the V and J calls and clone size; the DNA was used to work out D and trimming. Recorded for this sample are roughly 23,000 clones; about 90% of them occurred a single time. The ten top clones hold around 8.2% of the sample.

This specimen was PBMCs, taken after an allogeneic stem cell transplant with a calcineurin inhibitor and methotrexate. This TCR came from a female patient aged 50-59 years who received an allogeneic stem cell transplant from an unrelated donor, was CMV-positive, and had chronic GVHD only. After a transplant, some T cells may be of graft donor origin. The rearrangement combines TRBV19 with TRBJ2-1; the D gene assignment is ambiguous. DNA sequence: TGTGCCAGTAGTACTTATAGCCCCTCTTACAATGAGCAGTTCTTC. The encoded protein is CASSTYSPSYNEQFF.